This T cell receptor (beta chain) derives from a study of blood T cell repertoires in COVID-19. Background on the study: Italy, Spain and the United States were the sources of the convalescent and acute COVID-19 samples.

This clone occurred once. The repertoire was sequenced with immunoSEQ multiplex PCR; TCRdb's copy has only in-frame clones and lacks some. The sample yields roughly 290,000 clones, approximately 89% seen once. J lost 2 bases, V lost 5 bases, and 6 bases had no gene match. Germline V gives CDR1 MNHEY, CDR2 SVGAGI. The CDR3 is 15 amino acids. The source is a woman aged 55-69 years with acute or convalescent COVID-19. Sequenced material: peripheral blood. The gene calls are TRBV6-5 and TRBJ1-5; 7 bases match TRBD1. The CDR3 DNA reads TGTGCCAGCAGTACCGACAGGGTTGGCAATCAGCCCCAGCATTTT. Encoded protein: CASSTDRVGNQPQHF.